Below, 12 T cell receptor beta chains from the same sample are listed, as sequenced in a study of beta chain features in type 1 diabetes. cDNA synthesis used the whole RNA isolate, giving expressed TCRB sequences. Sequencing used immunoSEQ multiplex PCR; TCRdb keeps in-frame clones, though not all of them. The sample contains under 300,000 clones, about 30% of which appear only once. Sequencing was performed on central memory CD4+ T cells from blood. The receptors were sampled from a man aged 25-40 years in good health.

This clone was counted between two and nine times. The rearrangement links TRBV28 to TRBJ2-5; TRBD2 agrees at 9 bases. Germline CDR1 is MDHEN and CDR2 is SYDVKM. V shed 9 bases, J shed 4 bases, and the junction held 18 bases outside the gene matches. There are 17 residues in the CDR3. The DNA of the CDR3 is TGTGCCAGTTCTACGCGGCTAGCGGGAAACGGTCGAGAGACCCAGTACTTC. This translates into CASSTRLAGNGRETQYF.

This clone occurred a few times. The CDR3 coding sequence is TGTGCCAGCAGTTTGTCAGGGGGCTTCTCCTACAATGAGCAGTTCTTC. Protein: CASSLSGGFSYNEQFF. The rearrangement links TRBV28 to TRBJ2-1, with 8 nucleotides matching TRBD1. Germline V lookup: CDR1 MDHEN, CDR2 SYDVKM. The CDR3 loop spans 16 amino acids. The V and J ends lost 3 bases and 0 bases, in that order; junction bases with no gene match: 4.

The chain employs TRBV29-1 and TRBJ2-1, with TRBD1 matching 9 bases. The germline gives CDR1 SQVTM, CDR2 ANQGSEA. This CDR3 contains 15 residues. The V and J ends lost 6 bases and 7 bases, in that order; junction bases with no gene match: 13. The CDR3 DNA reads TGCAGCGTCGGAAAAGGACAGGGGAGAGGAAATGAGCAGTTCTTC. The encoded protein is CSVGKGQGRGNEQFF.

This rearrangement joins TRBV15 to TRBJ2-5; D may match TRBD1 or TRBD2 (6 bases each). The CDR3 contains 13 residues. Germline CDR1 and CDR2: LNHNV and YYDKDF (reference sequence). V lost 5 bases and J 5 bases, leaving 12 bases between the germline ends. The CDR3 coding sequence is TGTGCCACCAGCTGGGGGGCACGGGAGACCCAGTACTTC. As protein: CATSWGARETQYF.

The V gene is TRBV6-5, the J gene TRBJ2-5; the match to TRBD1 covers 7 bases. Germline CDR1 MNHEY, CDR2 SVGAGI. This CDR3 spans 15 amino acids. Trimming took 2 bases from V and 1 from J; bases not matched to a gene: 4. The CDR3 spells CASSYTWTGQETQYF. The CDR3 DNA follows: TGTGCCAGCAGTTACACCTGGACAGGCCAAGAGACCCAGTACTTC.

Many counts were recorded for this clone. V and J are TRBV6-5 and TRBJ2-3; TRBD1 or TRBD2 may be the D gene (5 bases each). The CDR3 extends over 15 amino acids. The V end lost 7 bases, the J end lost 5 bases, and 19 bases lay between the germline ends. Germline values: CDR1 MNHEY, CDR2 SVGAGI. DNA of the CDR3: TGTGCCAGCACTAAATCCCTGGGGGATCTAGATACGCAGTATTTT. It specifies CASTKSLGDLDTQYF.

Here the CDR3 DNA reads TGTGCCAGCAGCTTCAGACAGCGAGAGACCCAGTACTTC. The encoded protein is CASSFRQRETQYF. The J gene is TRBJ2-5, the V gene TRBV5-6, with TRBD1 as a possible D gene (5 bases). The V gene's germline CDR1 is SGHDT and CDR2 YYEEEE. The V and J ends lost 2 bases and 4 bases respectively, with 9 bases between them. The CDR3 spans 13 residues.

This chain uses TRBV7-2 with TRBJ2-7, with TRBD1 as a possible D gene (5 bases). The CDR3 extends over 14 amino acids. V lost 4 bases and J 1 base, leaving 11 bases between the germline ends. Germline CDR1 reads SGHTA; CDR2 reads FQGNSA. CDR3 region: CASSSLDISYEQYF. CDR3 in DNA: TGTGCCAGCAGCTCTTTGGACATATCCTACGAGCAGTACTTC. The full variable domain, rest sourced from reference TRBV7-2 and TRBJ2-7, is GAGVSQSPSNKVTEKGKDVELRCDPISGHTALYWYRQSLGQGLEFLIYFQGNSAPDKSGLPSDRFSAERTGGSVSTLTIQRTQQEDSAVYLCASSSLDISYEQYFGPGTRLTVT.

The chain joins TRBV7-8 to TRBJ2-1, with a possible D match to TRBD1 (5 bases). V was cut by 2 bases and J by 9 bases, with 8 bases left in between. Per the germline V gene, CDR1 is SGHVS and CDR2 is FQNEAQ. CDR3 length: 12 amino acids. CDR3: CASSLSQGEQFF. The CDR3 region has the DNA TGTGCCAGCAGCTTATCTCAGGGTGAGCAGTTCTTC.

The V and J genes are TRBV29-1 and TRBJ1-2, with a tentative D call TRBD1 (6 bases). V shed 3 bases and J shed 3 bases, with 14 bases lying between them. Germline CDR1 is SQVTM and CDR2 is ANQGSEA. The CDR3 length is 14 residues. CDR3 region: CSVEGRGYDYGYTF. In DNA, the CDR3 is TGCAGCGTTGAGGGTAGGGGGTACGACTATGGCTACACCTTC. Full variable domain (missing parts from reference TRBV29-1 and TRBJ1-2): SAVISQKPSRDICQRGTSLTIQCQVDSQVTMMFWYRQQPGQSLTLIATANQGSEATYESGFVIDKFPISRPNLTFSTLTVSNMSPEDSSIYLCSVEGRGYDYGYTFGSGTRLTVV.

In DNA form, the CDR3 reads TGTGCCAGCAGCTTCGGCTCAGGGTCCTACGAGCAGTACTTC. Amino acids: CASSFGSGSYEQYF. The chain employs TRBV7-9 and TRBJ2-7; D might be TRBD1 (5 bases). V shed 3 bases and J shed 1 base, with 10 bases lying between them. The CDR3 totals 14 residues. Germline CDR1 and CDR2: SEHNR and FQNEAQ (reference sequence).

V usage is TRBV6-6 and J usage is TRBJ1-1; D not certain. V lost 3 bases and J lost 0, with 8 bases in between. Germline V gives CDR1 MNHNY, CDR2 SVGAGI (reference sequence). This CDR3 contains 14 residues. The CDR3 loop reads CASSYEFMNTEAFF. CDR3 DNA sequence: TGTGCCAGCAGTTATGAGTTCATGAACACTGAAGCTTTCTTT.